The entry that follows covers one T cell receptor beta chain sequence. No antigen is known for it. Trimming at V came to 1 base and at J to 7 bases, leaving 11 bases not matched to a gene. The CDR3 has 16 residues. The germline CDR1 and CDR2 sequences are SGHVS and FQNEAQ. The data derive from a study of T cells in localized non-small cell lung cancer. Findings and caveats of the study: Measurement of T cell clonality placed uninvolved adjacent lung highest, above the level in tumor. Since sequencing was restricted to only one region of the tumor, intratumor heterogeneity remains a possibility. In adjacent lung appeared a median 57 of the top 100 tumor clones.

Clones were read by immunoSEQ multiplex PCR, and TCRdb kept only the in-frame ones, dropping some. The data show about 75,000 clones, more than 75% seen once. This TCR came from a female donor of 60 years or more with stage I lung adenocarcinoma. This chain joins TRBV7-8 and TRBJ2-5, with TRBD2 matching 8 bases. Sequenced here: peripheral blood, sampled before any cancer treatment. CDR3: CASSLGPPGGVATQYF. The DNA for the CDR3 is TGTGCCAGCAGCTTAGGACCGCCCGGGGGGGTAGCGACCCAGTACTTC.